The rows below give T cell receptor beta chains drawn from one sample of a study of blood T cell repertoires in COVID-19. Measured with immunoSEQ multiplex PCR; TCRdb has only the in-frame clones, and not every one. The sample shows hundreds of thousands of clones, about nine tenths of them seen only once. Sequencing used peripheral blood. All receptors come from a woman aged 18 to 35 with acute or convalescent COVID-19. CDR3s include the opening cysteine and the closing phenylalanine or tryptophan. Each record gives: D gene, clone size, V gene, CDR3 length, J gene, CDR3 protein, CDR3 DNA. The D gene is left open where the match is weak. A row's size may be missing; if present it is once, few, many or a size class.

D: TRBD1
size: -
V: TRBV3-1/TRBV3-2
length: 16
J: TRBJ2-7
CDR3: CASSQDLAQGRTEQYF
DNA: TGTGCCAGCAGCCAAGATCTCGCACAGGGGCGCACCGAGCAGTACTTC

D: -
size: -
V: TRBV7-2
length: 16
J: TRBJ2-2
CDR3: CASSPRGGGNTGELFF
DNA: TGTGCCAGCAGCCCTCGAGGGGGGGGAAACACCGGGGAGCTGTTTTTT

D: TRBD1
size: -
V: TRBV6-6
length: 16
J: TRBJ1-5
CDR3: CASSYPGQGVSQPQHF
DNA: TGTGCCAGCAGTTACCCGGGACAGGGTGTCAGTCAGCCCCAGCATTTT

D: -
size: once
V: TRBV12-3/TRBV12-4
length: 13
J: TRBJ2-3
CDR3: CASSLSETGTQYF
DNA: TGTGCCAGCAGTTTATCCGAGACGGGTACGCAGTATTTT

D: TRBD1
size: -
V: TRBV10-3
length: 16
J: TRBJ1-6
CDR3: CAISEVMGQRNSPLHF
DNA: TGTGCCATCAGTGAGGTAATGGGACAGCGTAATTCACCCCTCCACTTT

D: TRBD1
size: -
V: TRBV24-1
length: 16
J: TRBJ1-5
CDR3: CATSDSRTGHNQPQHF
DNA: TGTGCCACCAGTGACTCCCGGACAGGGCACAATCAGCCCCAGCATTTT

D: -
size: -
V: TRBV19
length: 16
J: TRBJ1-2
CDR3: CASSSVRRGEGYGYTF
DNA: TGTGCCAGTAGCTCCGTCAGGAGAGGGGAGGGCTATGGCTACACCTTC

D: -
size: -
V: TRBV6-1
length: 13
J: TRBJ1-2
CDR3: CASSEGLGGGYTF
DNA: TGTGCCAGCAGTGAGGGTCTGGGGGGTGGCTACACCTTC

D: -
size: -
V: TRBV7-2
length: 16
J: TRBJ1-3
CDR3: CASSLGTGSSGNTIYF
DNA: TGTGCCAGCAGCTTAGGTACAGGGAGCTCTGGAAACACCATATATTTT

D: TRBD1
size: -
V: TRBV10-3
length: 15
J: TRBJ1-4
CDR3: CAIGQGSATNEKLFF
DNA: TGTGCCATCGGACAGGGAAGCGCAACTAATGAAAAACTGTTTTTT

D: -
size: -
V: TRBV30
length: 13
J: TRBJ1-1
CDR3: CAWRGPFGGKAFF
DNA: TGTGCCTGGAGGGGGCCCTTTGGGGGGAAGGCTTTCTTT

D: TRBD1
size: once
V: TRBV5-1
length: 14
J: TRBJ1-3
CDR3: CARPQGQGRNTIYF
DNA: TGCGCCAGACCCCAGGGACAGGGCAGAAACACCATATATTTT

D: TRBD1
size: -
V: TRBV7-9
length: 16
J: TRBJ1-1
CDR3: CASSPDRTGGNTEAFF
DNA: TGTGCCAGCAGCCCGGATAGGACAGGGGGGAACACTGAAGCTTTCTTT